The 20 T cell receptor beta chains below were found in one sample sequenced in a study of cytomegalovirus exposure and HLA in healthy donors. It was with 60 Vbeta and 13 Jbeta primers that the PCR ran. The repertoire was sequenced with immunoSEQ multiplex PCR; TCRdb's copy has only in-frame clones and lacks some. The table for this sample gives 95,000 to 150,000 clones. Sequencing was carried out using PBMCs. These receptors were taken from a young man in good health and CMV-seronegative.

V gene TRBV6-1 combines with J gene TRBJ2-7, with no clear D. Germline CDR1 is MNHNS and CDR2 is SASEGT. CDR3 length: 15 residues. V lost 6 bases to trimming and J lost 2 bases, with 17 bases between them. CDR3 sequence (DNA): TGTGCCAGCAGGCCTACTACCTCCAAGACCTACGAGCAGTACTTC. Translated: CASRPTTSKTYEQYF.

CDR3 residues: CASSLAGKGPQHF. For the CDR3, the DNA is TGTGCCAGCAGCTTGGCAGGGAAGGGGCCCCAGCATTTT. The chain uses TRBV7-9 and TRBJ1-5; D perhaps matches TRBD1 (5 bases). V was trimmed by 3 bases and J by 9 bases, leaving 12 bases between them. Per the germline V gene, CDR1 is SEHNR and CDR2 is FQNEAQ (reference sequence). The CDR3 is made up of 13 amino acids.

This chain joins TRBV23-1 and TRBJ1-2; 9 nucleotides align to TRBD1. TRBV23-1 is given ORF status, its function remaining uncertain. V lost 2 bases and J lost 5; bases outside the gene matches: 12. This CDR3 is 17 amino acids long. The CDR3 loop reads CASSQLQGAFCLYGYTF. DNA of the CDR3: TGCGCCAGCAGTCAACTACAGGGGGCGTTTTGTCTGTATGGCTACACCTTC.

The chain uses TRBV6-6 and TRBJ2-3; 9 nucleotides align to TRBD2. V trimming: 5 bases; J trimming: 2 bases; junction bases outside the gene matches: 8. Germline values: CDR1 MNHNY, CDR2 SVGAGI (reference sequence). The CDR3 has 16 amino acids. CDR3 region: CASSRRLAANTDTQYF. In DNA form, the CDR3 reads TGTGCCAGCAGTCGACGACTAGCGGCAAACACAGATACGCAGTATTTT.

V gene TRBV15 combines with J gene TRBJ2-3, with a possible D match to TRBD1 (6 bases). This CDR3 region has 18 residues. With 3 bases removed from V and 4 bases from J, the gap between germline ends came to 23 bases. Germline V gives CDR1 LNHNV, CDR2 YYDKDF (reference sequence). CDR3 bases: TGTGCCACCAGCAGTTCCCGATCGACAGGAGATTTGGCAGATACGCAGTATTTT. Protein product: CATSSSRSTGDLADTQYF.

The chain joins TRBV6-1 to TRBJ2-3; 9 bases line up with TRBD1. Germline V gene data show CDR1 as MNHNS and CDR2 as SASEGT. CDR3 length: 16 amino acids. V lost 1 base, J lost 2 bases, and 4 bases stayed unmatched. As DNA, the CDR3 is TGTGCCAGCAGTGAAGGCACAGGGGGCGCCACAGATACGCAGTATTTT. Translating it yields CASSEGTGGATDTQYF.

The chain combines TRBV6-5 with TRBJ2-3; no clear D gene. Germline CDR1 and CDR2: MNHEY and SVGAGI. The CDR3 contains 14 residues. The V end was cut by 6 bases, the J end by 3 bases, with 13 bases between. Here the CDR3 DNA reads TGTGCCAGCAGACTGACATACAGAACAGATACGCAGTATTTT. Translated: CASRLTYRTDTQYF.

This sequence joins TRBV4-2 and TRBJ1-2; D might be TRBD1 (5 bases). Germline loops: CDR1 LGHNA, CDR2 YNFKEQ. This CDR3 has 15 residues. V was shortened by 0 bases and J by 8 bases, with 16 bases between the two germline ends. DNA for the CDR3: TGTGCCAGCAGCCAAGAGTGGGATGGGGGGGACGGCTACACCTTC. Translating it yields CASSQEWDGGDGYTF.

The chain couples TRBV7-6 to TRBJ2-3, with TRBD2 matching 10 bases. CDR1 SGHVS and CDR2 FNYEAQ come from the germline V gene. This CDR3 region has 16 residues. V shed 2 bases and J 4 bases; nucleotides not matched to a gene: 6. DNA for the CDR3: TGTGCCAGCAGCTTACCAACTAGCGGGAAGTCAGATACGCAGTATTTT. Amino acids: CASSLPTSGKSDTQYF.

V usage is TRBV19 and J usage is TRBJ1-5; D gene unclear. The length of the CDR3 is 16 residues. Germline CDR1 LNHDA, CDR2 SQIVND (reference sequence). The V and J ends lost 1 base and 2 bases respectively, with 12 bases between them. CDR3 bases: TGTGCCAGTAGTATAGTGCGGGATCGGCGCAATCAGCCCCAGCATTTT. It yields the protein CASSIVRDRRNQPQHF.

The chain combines TRBV18 with TRBJ1-2; D perhaps matches TRBD1 (6 bases). Trimming shortened V by 2 bases and J by 4 bases, and 11 bases separated the two germline ends. The V gene's germline CDR1 is KGHSH and CDR2 LQKENI. This CDR3 is built from 14 residues. The CDR3 DNA follows: TGTGCCAGCTCACCATCAGGGGTCCCCTATGGCTACACCTTC. It codes for CASSPSGVPYGYTF. Looking up the rest from reference TRBV18 and TRBJ1-2 gives the full variable domain: NAGVMQNPRHLVRRRGQEARLRCSPMKGHSHVYWYRQLPEEGLKFMVYLQKENIIDESGMPKERFSAEFPKEGPSILRIQQVVRGDSAAYFCASSPSGVPYGYTFGSGTRLTVV.

The chain employs TRBV18 and TRBJ1-4, with TRBD1 matching 8 bases. J gave up 7 bases and V 4 bases, and 5 bases lay outside the gene matches. Germline CDR1 KGHSH, CDR2 LQKENI. The CDR3 length is 14 residues. This chain's CDR3 is CASSLDRGTEKLFF. DNA for the CDR3: TGTGCCAGCTCACTTGACAGGGGTACTGAAAAACTGTTTTTT.

The chain recombines TRBV12-5 with TRBJ1-2, with unresolved D. Trimming pared 1 base from V and 5 bases from J, leaving 14 bases between. CDR3 length: 15 amino acids. Germline lookup yields CDR1 LGHNT and CDR2 FRNRAP. The CDR3 sequence: CASGLGQEVSYGYTF. In DNA form, the CDR3 reads TGTGCTAGTGGTTTGGGCCAGGAAGTAAGTTATGGCTACACCTTC.

The chain links TRBV30 to TRBJ1-5; D is possibly TRBD1 (6 bases). CDR1 is GTSNPN and CDR2 is SVGIG in the germline V gene (reference sequence). Trimming took off 3 bases at V and 5 bases at J, with 11 bases between the two ends. The CDR3 is made up of 13 amino acids. The CDR3 loop reads CAWSGTSDQPQHF. In DNA, the CDR3 is TGTGCCTGGAGCGGGACAAGCGATCAGCCCCAGCATTTT.

This chain connects TRBV19 to TRBJ2-3; 7 bases match TRBD2. V lost 3 bases, J lost 4 bases, and 7 bases stayed unmatched. The CDR3 totals 15 residues. Germline V CDR1 and CDR2: LNHDA, SQIVND (reference sequence). This chain's CDR3 is CASSISGARSDTQYF. CDR3 DNA: TGTGCCAGTAGTATCAGCGGGGCAAGGTCAGATACGCAGTATTTT.

The chain carries TRBV19 and TRBJ2-2; 8 bases are a match to TRBD1. The J segment lost 4 bases and the V segment lost 6 bases, leaving 10 bases of the junction unmatched. This CDR3 is 16 amino acids long. Per germline, CDR1 LNHDA and CDR2 SQIVND (reference sequence). CDR3 protein: CASRWGRTGSTGELFF. The CDR3 DNA is TGTGCCAGTAGATGGGGTCGGACAGGGTCCACCGGGGAGCTGTTTTTT.

J is TRBJ2-1 and V is TRBV27; 11 bases align to TRBD1. Trimming cost V 7 bases and J 9 bases; bases outside gene matches: 5. The CDR3 is 13 amino acids. Germline lookup yields CDR1 MNHEY and CDR2 SMNVEV (reference sequence). The CDR3 region is CASTPDRGREQFF. The CDR3 DNA sequence: TGTGCCAGCACCCCGGACAGGGGGCGTGAGCAGTTCTTC.

The chain has TRBV7-9 and TRBJ2-7, with TRBD2 identical over 10 bases. The V gene's germline CDR1 is SEHNR and CDR2 FQNEAQ (reference sequence). V lost 6 bases, J lost 0 bases, and 5 bases stayed unmatched. This CDR3 is built from 15 residues. CDR3 nucleotide sequence: TGTGCCAGCAGGTTCACTAGCGGGGCCTCCTACGAGCAGTACTTC. It yields the protein CASRFTSGASYEQYF.

The chain joins TRBV29-1 to TRBJ1-1; tentatively, D is TRBD1 (6 bases). V shed 7 bases and J shed 7 bases, with 19 bases lying between them. The CDR3 contains 13 residues. CDR1 SQVTM and CDR2 ANQGSEA come from the germline V gene. The CDR3 DNA follows: TGCAGCGCTGAGACACGGGGGGCAAGTGAAGCTTTCTTT. Amino acids: CSAETRGASEAFF.

The V gene is TRBV5-4, the J gene TRBJ2-3; 13 bases are a match to TRBD2. This CDR3 region has 20 residues. Trimming took 3 bases from V and 5 from J; bases not matched to a gene: 18. Germline V gives CDR1 SGHNT, CDR2 YYREEE (reference sequence). Here the CDR3 reads CASSSLVTSGRRAGVDTQYF. The CDR3 DNA sequence: TGTGCCAGCAGCTCCCTCGTGACTAGCGGGAGGAGGGCCGGTGTAGATACGCAGTATTTT.